Below are 16 T cell receptor beta chains sequenced from a single sample in a study of CD8 T cells in Susac syndrome. An amount of RNA that ranged from roughly 0.45 to 1 ug was reverse transcribed with random hexamers. TCRdb processed the immunoSEQ multiplex PCR reads anew with MiXCR; each CDR3 protein has one entry. Of approximately 200,000 distinct CDR3 sequences listed, roughly 95% are singletons. Sequencing was performed on CD4+ T cells from PBMCs. All receptors derive from a human donor with multiple sclerosis.

V gene TRBV6-6 combines with J gene TRBJ1-2, with D perhaps matching TRBD1 (5 bases). Germline values: CDR1 MNHNY, CDR2 SVGAGI (reference sequence). The CDR3 totals 16 residues. V shed 6 bases and J shed 5 bases, with 22 bases lying between them. DNA of the CDR3: TGTGCCAGCAGCCCCCCAGGGACTTATCCTCTATATGGCTACACCTTC. Protein: CASSPPGTYPLYGYTF.

The sample holds one count of this clonotype. The chain employs TRBV15 and TRBJ1-6, with 10 bases aligning to TRBD1. This CDR3 comprises 16 residues. Germline-derived CDR1 and CDR2 are LNHNV and YYDKDF (reference sequence). The V segment lost 0 bases and the J segment 7 bases; nucleotides outside the gene matches: 3. DNA of the CDR3: TGTGCCACCAGCAGAGATAGGACAGGGGGAAATTCACCCCTCCACTTT. Amino acid sequence: CATSRDRTGGNSPLHF.

This clonotype was recorded once. V and J are TRBV9 and TRBJ2-1; TRBD2 is a possible D gene (7 bases). Between the trimmed V and J ends, which lost 1 base and 9 bases, there was a span of 14 bases. CDR1 is SGDLS, CDR2 YYNGEE, per germline. The CDR3 is 14 residues long. Here the CDR3 reads CASSVYSGGGEQFF. DNA for the CDR3: TGTGCCAGCAGCGTATATTCGGGGGGCGGTGAGCAGTTCTTC.

This chain connects TRBV30 to TRBJ2-3; 8 nucleotides line up with TRBD2. The V gene end was trimmed by 2 bases and the J gene end by 2 bases; junction bases not matched to a gene: 9. The CDR3 runs to 16 residues. The V gene's germline CDR1 is GTSNPN and CDR2 SVGIG (reference sequence). The CDR3 coding sequence is TGTGCCTGGAGTAGGGGGACTAGATTGGCCACAGATACGCAGTATTTT. Its protein product is CAWSRGTRLATDTQYF.

This sequence joins TRBV6-1 and TRBJ2-5; 15 nucleotides match TRBD2. V lost 5 bases and J lost 2; bases outside the gene matches: 3. Germline CDR1 and CDR2: MNHNS and SASEGT. CDR3 length: 16 amino acids. CDR3 residues: CASSTGTSGGQETQYF. Written as DNA, the CDR3 is TGTGCCAGCAGTACCGGGACTAGCGGGGGGCAAGAGACCCAGTACTTC.

This chain joins TRBV27 and TRBJ2-3; possible D gene TRBD1, 6 bases. The CDR3 is made up of 15 amino acids. V was shortened by 7 bases and J by 3 bases, with 17 bases between the two germline ends. Looked up from germline, CDR1 is MNHEY and CDR2 is SMNVEV (reference sequence). CDR3 sequence: CASKEQGRRTDTQYF. DNA of the CDR3: TGTGCCAGCAAGGAACAGGGAAGACGGACAGATACGCAGTATTTT.

This clonotype has a single count. V gene TRBV7-8 combines with J gene TRBJ2-7; possibly TRBD1 for D (6 bases). The ends were cut back, 8 bases at V and 2 bases at J, with 22 bases in the middle. The CDR3 is 16 amino acids. CDR1 is SGHVS, CDR2 FQNEAQ, per germline. For the CDR3, the DNA is TGTGCCAGCCGAGCTTCTCCCGGACAGCCTCCCTACGAGCAGTACTTC. This translates into CASRASPGQPPYEQYF.

In regard to this clonotype: One end of the junction does not line up with germline, which may come from a read error. The chain employs TRBV29-1 and TRBJ2-3, with a tentative D call TRBD1 (5 bases). This CDR3 is built from 10 residues. The germline V gene encodes CDR1 SQVTM and CDR2 ANQGSEA. This CDR3 reads CSAVTASSIF. The DNA for the CDR3 is TGCAGCGCAGTGACAGCCTCCTCAATTTTC.

J is TRBJ2-1 and V is TRBV6-5; possibly TRBD2 for D (5 bases). The V end lost 2 bases, the J end lost 4 bases, and 12 bases lay between the germline ends. The germline V gene encodes CDR1 MNHEY and CDR2 SVGAGI. The CDR3 is 15 amino acids. The CDR3 region is CASSYLRSGYNEQFF. CDR3 sequence (DNA): TGTGCCAGCAGTTACCTACGGTCGGGATACAATGAGCAGTTCTTC.

V and J are TRBV18 and TRBJ2-5; D gene unclear. The CDR3 consists of 15 residues. Germline assignment: CDR1 KGHSH and CDR2 LQKENI. The V end was cut by 3 bases, the J end by 2 bases, with 13 bases between. CDR3 protein: CASSPGRGSQETQYF. The CDR3, as DNA: TGTGCCAGCTCACCCGGTAGAGGATCGCAAGAGACCCAGTACTTC.

This clonotype has only a few counts. This chain links TRBV30 with TRBJ1-6, with 9 bases that match TRBD1. The CDR3 is 13 amino acids. CDR1 and CDR2 from the germline V gene are GTSNPN and SVGIG (reference sequence). After removal of 1 base from V and 10 bases from J, the junction contained 2 bases not matched to a gene. DNA for the CDR3: TGTGCCTGGAGTGCCGGGACAGGGTCACCCCTCCACTTT. This codes for CAWSAGTGSPLHF.

The chain combines TRBV9 with TRBJ1-2, with 9 bases lining up with TRBD1. V dropped 4 bases and J dropped 4; count of bases not matched to a gene: 8. The CDR3 is made up of 15 amino acids. CDR1 and CDR2 (germline): SGDLS, YYNGEE. The CDR3, as DNA: TGTGCCAGCAGCTTGGACACAGGGGGCCCCTATGGCTACACCTTC. Protein: CASSLDTGGPYGYTF.

V gene TRBV20-1 combines with J gene TRBJ1-5; 7 positions match TRBD1. The CDR3 totals 15 residues. V was clipped by 4 bases and J by 2 bases; unmatched bases: 8. The germline gives CDR1 DFQATT, CDR2 SNEGSKA (reference sequence). CDR3 nucleotide sequence: TGCAGTGCTATTAGAGGGGGCGTCGGCAATCAGCCCCAGCATTTT. Amino acids: CSAIRGGVGNQPQHF.

The chain recombines TRBV2 with TRBJ1-6, with TRBD1 matching over 10 bases. The V gene end was trimmed by 2 bases and the J gene end by 10 bases; junction bases not matched to a gene: 5. CDR1 is SNHLY and CDR2 is FYNNEI in the germline V gene. There are 15 residues in the CDR3. The DNA for the CDR3 is TGTGCCAGCAGTGAAATCAGGACAGGGGGATCACCCCTCCACTTT. Translated: CASSEIRTGGSPLHF.

This chain joins TRBV7-7 and TRBJ2-1; 10 bases fit TRBD2. J lost 5 bases, V lost 0 bases, and 1 base had no gene match. Germline CDR1 SSHAT, CDR2 FNYEAQ (reference sequence). The CDR3 totals 15 residues. The CDR3 protein is CASSLALAGHNEQFF. The CDR3 coding sequence is TGTGCCAGCAGCTTAGCACTAGCGGGGCACAATGAGCAGTTCTTC.

The chain employs TRBV7-2 and TRBJ1-2; no firm D call. With 4 bases removed from V and 2 bases from J, the gap between germline ends came to 8 bases. From germline, CDR1 is SGHTA and CDR2 FQGNSA. This CDR3 contains 13 residues. The CDR3 loop is CASSSNPNYGYTF. The CDR3 DNA is TGTGCCAGCAGCTCCAACCCAAACTATGGCTACACCTTC.